This TCR beta chain came from a study of CD4 T cells in relation to SARS-CoV-2 and coronaviruses (dated by TCRdb to the early 2020s). Notes on the research overall: In the ViraFEST assay, PBMCs were grown with antigen for 10 days, and TCR beta CDR3s were then sequenced to identify antigen-specific clonal expansions. The negative reference condition was either a culture with an HIV-1 Nef peptide pool or a culture with no peptide. Using patient-derived lymphoblastoid cell lines, the shared crossreactive spike epitopes were mapped to their HLA restriction. The study assessed, at the TCR clonotype level, memory CD4+ T cell crossreactivity between SARS-CoV-2 and common cold coronavirus spike proteins. The Adaptive Biotechnologies TCR-sequencing kit was used to sequence samples from a few pre-COVID donors and the naive versus memory experiments, while other data came from Illumina-based sequencing. Expansion assays from other donors in the study were sequenced with a different, Illumina-based TCR-beta assay.

Points the paper makes about the study in general: Because the crossreactivity analysis focused on spike protein, crossreactivity against other viral proteins was not assessed. Small numbers of patients and of tested TCRs were a limitation of the study. Because no donor provided both pre-pandemic and post-infection samples, tracing the source of pre-existing responses was limited. Significantly weaker SARS-CoV-2-driven expansion was shown by crossreactive clones than by monoreactive clones, consistent with antigenic imprinting. Memory CD4+ clonotypes crossrecognizing SARS-CoV-2 and at least one common cold coronavirus spike were found in approximately 60% of donors.

This clone was recorded only once. The antigen this receptor binds is unknown. No base quality information exists; no much larger clone differs at one position. CD4+ T cells from unexposed donors were collected before the COVID-19 pandemic (2011-2018). The EasySep CD4+ T cell isolation kit was used to isolate CD4+ T cells once the cultures had run for nine to eleven days. As cell number allowed, CD4+ T cells from unexposed donors were tested for reactivity to SARS-CoV-2 S and N and to four common cold coronavirus spike pools. Each well held two million PBMCs cultured in IMDM containing 5% human AB serum and roughly 9.4 IU/ml IL-2. Half of the culture medium was replaced with fresh IL-2-containing medium on days 3 and 7. Triplicate replicate wells were generally used for each peptide culture condition. The leukapheresis product for the unexposed donors was obtained through commercial purchase. Ficoll-Paque PLUS gradient centrifugation was used to isolate PBMCs from leukapheresis product or whole blood. PBMCs were either cryopreserved at -140°C or used fresh in the expansion assay. The QIAamp Micro DNA Kit was used to extract genomic DNA from the CD4+ T cells.

Measured from the cysteine to the phenylalanine, the CDR3 is 14 residues long. Here the CDR3 DNA is all that survives: 42 bases in frame from base 1. CDR1 and CDR2 (MNHNY, SVGAGI) derive from the germline V gene (reference sequence). The V and J ends are trimmed by 4 bases and 2 bases, leaving 11 bases between them. The library was made by the immunoSEQ multiplex PCR assay. As for how the authors treated the data: During preprocessing, nonproductive sequences were removed, as were CDR3s that did not start with C, did not end with F or W, or were shorter than 7 amino acids. Antigen-specific clonotypes were called with the MANAFEST web app on the basis of expansion relative to the reference and to other culture wells. A clone was considered positive if the clone showed significant expansion compared with the reference culture in 2 of 3 replicate wells at an FDR below 0.05. To be called positive, a clone also had to show significant expansion compared with every other tandem well and an odds ratio greater than 5. After three terminal residues were trimmed from each end, CDR3 homology was quantified as pairwise Levenshtein distance using the stringdist R package. TCRdb holds this immuneACCESS table with in-frame rearrangements only. Some clones are missing; in checked studies, unresolved V genes explain under half, and the rest has no known cause. V and J calls and clone size are given by that table; D and trimming were obtained from the DNA. The sample records 15,000 to 20,000 clones, roughly four fifths of which are singletons. Jointly, the top ten make up about 10% of the sample.

This sequence uses TRBV6-6 and TRBJ2-5; the D gene is possibly TRBD1, with 5 bases matching. The receptor was derived from a human donor in good health. The sequenced sample consisted of CD4+ T cells from PBMCs, cultured in vitro. DNA sequence: TGTGCCAGCAGTTGGTCCAGGGCGCAAGAGACCCAGTACTTC. It translates to CASSWSRAQETQYF.